Listed below are T cell receptor beta chains from one sample, sequenced in a study of blood T cell repertoires in COVID-19. Clones were sequenced by immunoSEQ multiplex PCR, and TCRdb holds only the in-frame ones, with some missing. This table has 350,000 or so clones, about 90% appearing once. The specimen was peripheral blood. The source is a man aged 18 to 29 with active or convalescent COVID-19. Each CDR3 is given with its conserved first and last residue. D genes are given only for firm matches. Size values are once, few and many counts, or a class for expanded clones, and some rows have none.

clone_size: once; d_call: .; v_call: TRBV9; j_call: TRBJ1-5; cdr3_length: 15; cdr3_aa: CASSVGQHLNQPQHF; cdr3_nt: TGTGCCAGCAGCGTAGGTCAACACCTCAATCAGCCCCAGCATTTT
clone_size: .; d_call: TRBD1; v_call: TRBV6-5; j_call: TRBJ1-2; cdr3_length: 16; cdr3_aa: CASSSQGVRTNYGYTF; cdr3_nt: TGTGCCAGCAGTTCACAGGGGGTCCGCACCAACTATGGCTACACCTTC
clone_size: .; d_call: .; v_call: TRBV7-2; j_call: TRBJ2-5; cdr3_length: 12; cdr3_aa: CASGGGEETQYF; cdr3_nt: TGTGCCAGCGGAGGCGGCGAAGAGACCCAGTACTTC
clone_size: many; d_call: .; v_call: TRBV20-1; j_call: TRBJ1-2; cdr3_length: 12; cdr3_aa: CSASNRNYGYTF; cdr3_nt: TGCAGTGCTAGTAACAGGAACTATGGCTACACCTTC
clone_size: .; d_call: .; v_call: TRBV5-1; j_call: TRBJ2-5; cdr3_length: 13; cdr3_aa: CASSLGTRETQYF; cdr3_nt: TGCGCCAGCAGCTTGGGGACAAGAGAGACCCAGTACTTC
clone_size: .; d_call: TRBD1; v_call: TRBV5-1; j_call: TRBJ2-7; cdr3_length: 18; cdr3_aa: CASSLGGTGQGLSYEQYF; cdr3_nt: TGCGCCAGCAGCTTGGGGGGAACCGGACAGGGGCTCTCCTACGAGCAGTACTTC
clone_size: .; d_call: TRBD1; v_call: TRBV7-9; j_call: TRBJ2-1; cdr3_length: 16; cdr3_aa: CASSLEPGQGHNEQFF; cdr3_nt: TGTGCCAGCAGCTTAGAACCGGGACAGGGACACAATGAGCAGTTCTTC
clone_size: .; d_call: .; v_call: TRBV19; j_call: TRBJ1-1; cdr3_length: 12; cdr3_aa: CASSDRNTEAFF; cdr3_nt: TGTGCCAGTAGCGACAGAAACACTGAAGCTTTCTTT
clone_size: .; d_call: .; v_call: TRBV24-1; j_call: TRBJ2-3; cdr3_length: 12; cdr3_aa: CATSGITDTQYF; cdr3_nt: TGTGCCACCAGCGGGATCACAGATACGCAGTATTTT
clone_size: once; d_call: TRBD2; v_call: TRBV6-5; j_call: TRBJ2-7; cdr3_length: 14; cdr3_aa: CASSYRGGWSEQYF; cdr3_nt: TGTGCCAGCAGTTACCGCGGGGGATGGTCCGAGCAGTACTTC
clone_size: .; d_call: .; v_call: TRBV18; j_call: TRBJ1-3; cdr3_length: 15; cdr3_aa: CASSRTGDSGNTIYF; cdr3_nt: TGTGCCAGCTCACGGACTGGCGACTCTGGAAACACCATATATTTT
clone_size: .; d_call: TRBD2; v_call: TRBV6-5; j_call: TRBJ2-1; cdr3_length: 13; cdr3_aa: CASSKVAGVEQFF; cdr3_nt: TGTGCCAGCAGTAAGGTAGCGGGAGTTGAGCAGTTCTTC
clone_size: .; d_call: TRBD1; v_call: TRBV7-9; j_call: TRBJ2-6; cdr3_length: 17; cdr3_aa: CASSPGQGANGANVLTF; cdr3_nt: TGTGCCAGCAGCCCGGGACAGGGGGCAAATGGGGCCAACGTCCTGACTTTC
clone_size: .; d_call: TRBD1; v_call: TRBV29-1; j_call: TRBJ1-6; cdr3_length: 14; cdr3_aa: CSAKGDRANSPLHF; cdr3_nt: TGCAGCGCGAAGGGGGACAGGGCGAATTCACCCCTCCACTTT